The TCR beta chain under discussion was sequenced for a study of T cell responses to AZD1222 COVID-19 vaccine. Study overall: Second doses that came at about 4 or about 12 weeks were put together.

The method was immunoSEQ multiplex PCR; TCRdb's version includes in-frame clones alone and lacks a portion of them. The sample includes approximately 140,000 clones, approximately 90% of them seen just once. Details on this clone: Its antigen is unidentified.

Notes on the study in general: Most donors were white British, females outnumbered males, and clonal diversity was possibly underestimated. Spike-specific TCR breadth and depth grew following two AZD1222 doses. Recipients of AZD1222 seropositive at baseline numbered only 6 or 7.

Here the sequenced sample was peripheral blood, taken on day 0 of AZD1222 vaccination. The source of this sequence is an adult in good health.

The DNA for the CDR3 is TGCGCCAGCAGCATAGCCGGGTCGCAATCGGGAGGAAACACCATATATTTT. Its protein product is CASSIAGSQSGGNTIYF. The rearrangement links TRBV5-1 to TRBJ1-3; no reliable D call. Per germline, CDR1 SGHRS and CDR2 YFSETQ. The V end was cut by 4 bases, the J end by 4 bases, with 21 bases between. The CDR3 is 17 residues long.